Sequencing of this T cell receptor (beta chain) was carried out in a study of blood T cell repertoires in COVID-19 (dated by TCRdb to 2019 to 2021). Study-wide context: The collaborator samples originated in the United States, Italy and Spain and spanned the acute and convalescent phases of COVID-19. The prospective study material was composed of cDNA or gDNA derived from T cells, B-cell-depleted T cells, or PBMCs. The dataset comprised deeply sampled blood TCRbeta repertoires from subjects exposed to, actively infected with, or recovered from COVID-19. A freely available public database, intended as a resource for researchers studying the immune response to SARS-CoV-2, is where the repertoires were released. Samples were obtained from the ongoing ImmuneRACE study (first 160 participants) and from about 1,300 subjects provided by 6 global collaborators. Sample metadata almost always included a de-identified subject ID, COVID-19 status, age in years and sex. Where HLA class I and class II types were available, the types were taken from metadata supplied by the sample provider, not from assay-based typing. Broad study findings and their caveats: How much clinical and demographic metadata was included differed by source and by participant, and the metadata was provided uncurated.

TCRbeta CDR3 regions were amplified from genomic DNA by means of the immunoSEQ Assay, a bias-controlled multiplex PCR. As for the authors' bioinformatics: Within the assay, amplification of reference gene primers was used to estimate how many nucleated cells each sample contained. Sequence reads were collapsed and filtered to measure the absolute abundance of every unique TCRbeta CDR3 rearrangement. For each sample, productive Simpson clonality was calculated as the square root of Simpson's diversity index across productive rearrangements. TCRdb retrieved this table from immuneACCESS and kept in-frame rearrangements only. Not all clones are present; in checked studies, unresolved V genes account for under half, and no reason is known for the remainder. V and J calls plus clone size are reproduced from that table; the DNA served to infer D and trimming. This sample is represented by more than 95,000 clones; 79% of them were singletons. The ten largest clonotypes hold 37% of the sample.

With respect to this clone: It lacks a known antigen. Base-call qualities are not available, and no considerably larger clone is one nucleotide away.

The CDR3 spans 15 residues, from the cysteine through the phenylalanine. The DNA shown is the 45-base CDR3, in frame from base 1. V and J are truncated by 3 bases and 7 bases respectively, leaving an intervening sequence of 19 bases. CDR1 SGHRS and CDR2 YFSETQ were looked up in the germline V gene. Whole blood was collected in K2EDTA tubes by collaborating institutions according to the institutions' own protocols. For TCRbeta analysis, collaborators shipped samples in one of three forms: frozen whole blood, isolated PBMCs, or DNA extracted from either of those sample types. The sequenced sample consisted of peripheral blood. The receptor comes from a man aged 35-49 years with active or convalescent COVID-19. Rearrangement joined TRBV5-1 to TRBJ1-1; the D region possibly corresponds to TRBD1 (5 bases align). In nucleotides, the sequence is TGCGCCAGCAGCTATCTCGGACATCCGACGGGTGAAGCTTTCTTT. Its coded protein is CASSYLGHPTGEAFF.